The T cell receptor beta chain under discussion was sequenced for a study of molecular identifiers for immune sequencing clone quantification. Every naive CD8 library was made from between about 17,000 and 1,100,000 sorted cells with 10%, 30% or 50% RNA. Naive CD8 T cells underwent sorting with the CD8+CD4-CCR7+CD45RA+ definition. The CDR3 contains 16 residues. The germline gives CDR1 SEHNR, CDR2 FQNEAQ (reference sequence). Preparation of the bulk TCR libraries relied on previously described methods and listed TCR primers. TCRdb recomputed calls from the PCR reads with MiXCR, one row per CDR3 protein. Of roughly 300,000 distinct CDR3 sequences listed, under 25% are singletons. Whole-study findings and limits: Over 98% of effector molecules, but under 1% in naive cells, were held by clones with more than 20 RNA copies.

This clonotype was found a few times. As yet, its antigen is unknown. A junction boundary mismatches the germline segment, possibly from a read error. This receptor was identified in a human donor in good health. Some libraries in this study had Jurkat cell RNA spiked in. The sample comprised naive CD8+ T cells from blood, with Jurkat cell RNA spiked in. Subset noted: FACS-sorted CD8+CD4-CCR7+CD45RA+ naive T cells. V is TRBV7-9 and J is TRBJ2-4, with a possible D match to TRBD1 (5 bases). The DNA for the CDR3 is TGTGCCAGCAGCCCTACATCAGGGTCCACCAAAACCATTCAGTACTTC. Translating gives CASSPTSGSTKTIQYF.